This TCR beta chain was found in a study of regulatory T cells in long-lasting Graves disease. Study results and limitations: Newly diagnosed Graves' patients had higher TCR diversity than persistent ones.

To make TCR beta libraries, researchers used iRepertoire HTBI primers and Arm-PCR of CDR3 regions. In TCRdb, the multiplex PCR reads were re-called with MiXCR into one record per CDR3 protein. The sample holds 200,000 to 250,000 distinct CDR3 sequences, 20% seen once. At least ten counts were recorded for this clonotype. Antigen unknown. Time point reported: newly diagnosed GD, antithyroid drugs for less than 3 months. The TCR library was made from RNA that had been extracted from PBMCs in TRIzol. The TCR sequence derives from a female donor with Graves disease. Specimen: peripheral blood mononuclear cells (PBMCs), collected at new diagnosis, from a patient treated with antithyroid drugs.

The CDR3 nucleotides are TGTGCCAGCAGTTTGGCGGGACAGACCTACGAGCAGTACTTC. Translated: CASSLAGQTYEQYF. This rearrangement joins TRBV27 to TRBJ2-7, with TRBD1 as a possible D gene (7 bases). The CDR3 is 14 amino acids. Germline CDR1 is MNHEY and CDR2 is SMNVEV (reference sequence). The V gene lost 3 bases and the J gene lost 2 bases, with 11 bases spanning the gap.